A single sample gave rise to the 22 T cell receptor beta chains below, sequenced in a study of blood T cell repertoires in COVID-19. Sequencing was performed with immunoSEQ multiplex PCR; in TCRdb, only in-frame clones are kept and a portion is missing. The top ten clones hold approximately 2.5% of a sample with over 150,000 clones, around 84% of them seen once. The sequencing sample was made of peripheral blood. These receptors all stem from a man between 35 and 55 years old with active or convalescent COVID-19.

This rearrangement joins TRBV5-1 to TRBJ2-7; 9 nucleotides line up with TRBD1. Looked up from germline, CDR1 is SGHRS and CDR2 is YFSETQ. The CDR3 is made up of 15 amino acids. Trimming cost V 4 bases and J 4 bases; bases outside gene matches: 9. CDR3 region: CASSVTGTGNYEQYF. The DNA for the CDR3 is TGCGCCAGCAGCGTTACCGGGACAGGGAATTACGAGCAGTACTTC. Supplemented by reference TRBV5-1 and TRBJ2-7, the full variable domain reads KAGVTQTPRYLIKTRGQQVTLSCSPISGHRSVSWYQQTPGQGLQFLFEYFSETQRNKGNFPGRFSGRQFSNSRSEMNVSTLELGDSALYLCASSVTGTGNYEQYFGPGTRLTVT.

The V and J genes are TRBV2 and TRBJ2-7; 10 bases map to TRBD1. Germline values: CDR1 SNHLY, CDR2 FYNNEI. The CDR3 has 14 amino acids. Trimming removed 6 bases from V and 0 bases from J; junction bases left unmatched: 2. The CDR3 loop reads CASRRTGGSYEQYF. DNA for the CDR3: TGTGCCAGCAGAAGGACAGGGGGCTCCTACGAGCAGTACTTC.

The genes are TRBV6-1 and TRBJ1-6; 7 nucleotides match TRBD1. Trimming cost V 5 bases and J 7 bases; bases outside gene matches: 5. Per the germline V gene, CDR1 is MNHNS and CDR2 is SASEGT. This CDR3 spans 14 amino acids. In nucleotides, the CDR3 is TGTGCCAGCAGTAACCGGGACAGCAATTCACCCCTCCACTTT. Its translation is CASSNRDSNSPLHF.

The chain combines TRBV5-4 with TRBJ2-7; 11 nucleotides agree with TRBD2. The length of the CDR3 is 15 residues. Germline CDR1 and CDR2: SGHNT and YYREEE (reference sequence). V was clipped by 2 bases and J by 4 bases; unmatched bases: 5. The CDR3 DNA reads TGTGCCAGCAGCTTCACTAGCGGGGGCACTTACGAGCAGTACTTC. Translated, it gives CASSFTSGGTYEQYF. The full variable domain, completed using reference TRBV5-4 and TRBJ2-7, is ETGVTQSPTHLIKTRGQQVTLRCSSQSGHNTVSWYQQALGQGPQFIFQYYREEENGRGNFPPRFSGLQFPNYSSELNVNALELDDSALYLCASSFTSGGTYEQYFGPGTRLTVT.

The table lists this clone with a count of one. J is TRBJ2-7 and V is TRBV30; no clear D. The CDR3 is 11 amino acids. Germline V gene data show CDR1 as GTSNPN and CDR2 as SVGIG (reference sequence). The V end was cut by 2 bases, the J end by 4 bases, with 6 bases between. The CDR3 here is CAWSKEYEQYF. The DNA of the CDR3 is TGTGCCTGGAGTAAGGAGTACGAGCAGTACTTC.

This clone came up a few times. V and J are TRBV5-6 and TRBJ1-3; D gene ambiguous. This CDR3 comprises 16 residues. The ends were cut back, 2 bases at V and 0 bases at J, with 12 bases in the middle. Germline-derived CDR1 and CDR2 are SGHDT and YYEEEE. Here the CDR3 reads CASSFSLLSSGNTIYF. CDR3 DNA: TGTGCCAGCAGCTTTAGTCTCCTGAGCTCTGGAAACACCATATATTTT.

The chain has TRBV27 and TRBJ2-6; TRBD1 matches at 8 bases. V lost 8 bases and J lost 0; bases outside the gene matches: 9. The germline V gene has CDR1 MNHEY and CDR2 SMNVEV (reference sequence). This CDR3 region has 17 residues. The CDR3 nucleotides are TGTGCCAGCTCTGACAGGGGCCTTCTCTCTGGGGCCAACGTCCTGACTTTC. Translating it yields CASSDRGLLSGANVLTF.

The CDR3 DNA is TGTGCCAGCAGCTTAATGGCCCAGGGCCTGAACACTGAAGCTTTCTTT. Amino acids: CASSLMAQGLNTEAFF. The rearrangement joins TRBV7-2 to TRBJ1-1; tentatively, D is TRBD1 (5 bases). Trimming removed 2 bases from V and 0 bases from J, with 13 bases in between. The CDR3 sequence is 16 residues long. Germline CDR1 is SGHTA and CDR2 is FQGNSA.

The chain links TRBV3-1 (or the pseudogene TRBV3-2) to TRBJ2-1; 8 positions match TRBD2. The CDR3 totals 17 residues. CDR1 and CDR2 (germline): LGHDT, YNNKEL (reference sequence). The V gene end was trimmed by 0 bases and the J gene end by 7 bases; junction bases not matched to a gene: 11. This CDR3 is CASSQDVFGGVKNEQFF. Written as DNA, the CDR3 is TGTGCCAGCAGCCAAGATGTTTTCGGGGGGGTAAAGAATGAGCAGTTCTTC.

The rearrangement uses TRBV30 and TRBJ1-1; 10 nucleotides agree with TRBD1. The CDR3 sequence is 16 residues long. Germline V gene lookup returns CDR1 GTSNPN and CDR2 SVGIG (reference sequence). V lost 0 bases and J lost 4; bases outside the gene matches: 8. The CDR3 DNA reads TGTGCCTGGAGTGTCTCTATCGGACAGGGGGTCACTGAAGCTTTCTTT. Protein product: CAWSVSIGQGVTEAFF.

The CDR3 is CASSHRGQVGNTIYF. The CDR3 region has the DNA TGTGCCAGCAGCCATCGCGGACAGGTCGGAAACACCATATATTTT. V is TRBV11-3 and J is TRBJ1-3; TRBD1 aligns across 7 bases. Germline V gives CDR1 SGHNT, CDR2 YENEEA. The CDR3 runs 15 residues. With 5 bases clipped from V and 4 bases from J, the junction kept 8 bases outside the gene matches. Full variable domain (missing parts from reference TRBV11-3 and TRBJ1-3): EAGVVQSPRYKIIEKKQPVAFWCNPISGHNTLYWYLQNLGQGPELLIRYENEEAVDDSQLPKDRFSAERLKGVDSTLKIQPAELGDSAVYLCASSHRGQVGNTIYFGEGSWLTVV.

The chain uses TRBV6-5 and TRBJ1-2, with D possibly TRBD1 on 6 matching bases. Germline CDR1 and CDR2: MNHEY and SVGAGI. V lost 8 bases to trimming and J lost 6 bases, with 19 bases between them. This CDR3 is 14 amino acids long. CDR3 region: CASLGAGGGNGYTF. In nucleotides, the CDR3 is TGTGCCAGCCTCGGTGCGGGGGGCGGAAATGGCTACACCTTC.

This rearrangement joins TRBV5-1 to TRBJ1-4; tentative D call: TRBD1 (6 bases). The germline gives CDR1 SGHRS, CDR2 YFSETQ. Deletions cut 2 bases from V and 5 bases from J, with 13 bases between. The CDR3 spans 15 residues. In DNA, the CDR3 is TGCGCCAGCAGCTTACAACAGGGAATCAATGAAAAACTGTTTTTT. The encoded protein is CASSLQQGINEKLFF.

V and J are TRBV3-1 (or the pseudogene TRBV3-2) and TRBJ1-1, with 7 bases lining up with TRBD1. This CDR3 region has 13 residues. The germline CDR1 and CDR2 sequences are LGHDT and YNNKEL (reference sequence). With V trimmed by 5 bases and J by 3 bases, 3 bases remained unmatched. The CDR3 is CASSTGVDTEAFF. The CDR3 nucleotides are TGTGCCAGCAGCACAGGGGTGGACACTGAAGCTTTCTTT.

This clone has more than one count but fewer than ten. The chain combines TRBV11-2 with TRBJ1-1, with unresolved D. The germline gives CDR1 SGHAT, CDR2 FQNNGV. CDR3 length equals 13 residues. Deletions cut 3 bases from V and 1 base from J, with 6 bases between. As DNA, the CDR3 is TGTGCCAGCAGCTTGTACGGGAACACTGAAGCTTTCTTT. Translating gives CASSLYGNTEAFF. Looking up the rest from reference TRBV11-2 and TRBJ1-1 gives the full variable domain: EAGVAQSPRYKIIEKRQSVAFWCNPISGHATLYWYQQILGQGPKLLIQFQNNGVVDDSQLPKDRFSAERLKGVDSTLKIQPAKLEDSAVYLCASSLYGNTEAFFGQGTRLTVV.

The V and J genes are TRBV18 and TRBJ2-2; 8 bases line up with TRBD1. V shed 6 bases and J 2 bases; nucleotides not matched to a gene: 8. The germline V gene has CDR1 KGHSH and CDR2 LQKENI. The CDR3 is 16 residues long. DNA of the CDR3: TGTGCCAGCTCCAGACAGGGGCCGGGTAACACCGGGGAGCTGTTTTTT. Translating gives CASSRQGPGNTGELFF. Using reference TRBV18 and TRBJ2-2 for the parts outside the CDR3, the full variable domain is NAGVMQNPRHLVRRRGQEARLRCSPMKGHSHVYWYRQLPEEGLKFMVYLQKENIIDESGMPKERFSAEFPKEGPSILRIQQVVRGDSAAYFCASSRQGPGNTGELFFGEGSRLTVL.

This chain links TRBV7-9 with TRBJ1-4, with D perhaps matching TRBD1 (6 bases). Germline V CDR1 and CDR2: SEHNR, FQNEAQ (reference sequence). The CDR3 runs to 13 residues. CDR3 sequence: CDITGAGGEKLFF. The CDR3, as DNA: TGTGACATCACGGGGGCAGGCGGCGAAAAACTGTTTTTT.

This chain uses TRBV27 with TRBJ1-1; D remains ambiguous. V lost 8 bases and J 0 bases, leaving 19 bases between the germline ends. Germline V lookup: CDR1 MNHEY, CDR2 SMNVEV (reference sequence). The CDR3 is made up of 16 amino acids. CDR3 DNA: TGTGCCAGCCCTTTGGTGAGACGGAGTATGAACACTGAAGCTTTCTTT. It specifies CASPLVRRSMNTEAFF.

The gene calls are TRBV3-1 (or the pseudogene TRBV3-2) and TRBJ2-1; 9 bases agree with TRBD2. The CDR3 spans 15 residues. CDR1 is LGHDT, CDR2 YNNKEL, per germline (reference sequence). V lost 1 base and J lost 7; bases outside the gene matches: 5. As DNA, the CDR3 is TGTGCCAGCAGCCAAGGGTTAGCGGGGGTTAATGAGCAGTTCTTC. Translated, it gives CASSQGLAGVNEQFF.

The CDR3 nucleotides are TGCGCCACCACAGAGAACTATGGCTACACCTTC. It translates to CATTENYGYTF. The chain carries TRBV10-1 and TRBJ1-2; D remains unclear. Germline V lookup: CDR1 WNHNN, CDR2 SYGVQD (reference sequence). V was cut by 10 bases and J by 2 bases, with 8 bases left in between. CDR3 length: 11 residues.

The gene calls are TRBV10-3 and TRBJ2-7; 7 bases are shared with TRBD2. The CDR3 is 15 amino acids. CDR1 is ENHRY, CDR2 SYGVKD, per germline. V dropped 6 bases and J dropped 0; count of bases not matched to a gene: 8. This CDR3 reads CAIRPTAGPSYEQYF. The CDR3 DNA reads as TGTGCCATCAGACCGACAGCGGGGCCCTCCTACGAGCAGTACTTC.

CDR3 sequence (DNA): TGTGCCAGCAGTTTAGGGGGGGCGGAAGGAAACACCATATATTTT. Encoded protein: CASSLGGAEGNTIYF. V usage is TRBV28 and J usage is TRBJ1-3; the D gene is possibly TRBD1 (6 bases). Looked up from germline, CDR1 is MDHEN and CDR2 is SYDVKM. V lost 2 bases to trimming and J lost 4 bases, with 12 bases between them. The length of the CDR3 is 15 residues.